This entry describes one T cell receptor (beta chain). The source of the sample is a study of blood T cell repertoires in COVID-19. Generated by immunoSEQ multiplex PCR, the TCRdb table keeps only in-frame clones and is missing some. The repertoire holds under 150,000 clones, with 85% as singletons. CDR3 length: 16 residues. Germline V CDR1 and CDR2: SGHRS, YFSETQ. Deletions cut 4 bases from V and 7 bases from J, with 18 bases between. The sequenced sample was peripheral blood. The TCR comes from a human donor in a cohort sampled during active COVID-19. The rearrangement links TRBV5-1 to TRBJ1-6; D possibly corresponds to TRBD1 (6 bases). The CDR3 coding sequence is TGCGCCAGCAGCATCCAGGACAGAAGCGGCAATTCACCCCTCCACTTT. Amino acid sequence: CASSIQDRSGNSPLHF. Filled out from reference TRBV5-1 and TRBJ1-6, the complete variable domain reads KAGVTQTPRYLIKTRGQQVTLSCSPISGHRSVSWYQQTPGQGLQFLFEYFSETQRNKGNFPGRFSGRQFSNSRSEMNVSTLELGDSALYLCASSIQDRSGNSPLHFGNGTRLTVT.